Listed here are 14 T cell receptor beta chains from one sample, sequenced in a study of beta chain features in type 1 diabetes. Expressed TCRB transcripts were sequenced because the entire RNA isolate underwent reverse transcription. Clones were read by immunoSEQ multiplex PCR, and TCRdb kept only the in-frame ones, dropping some. The sample holds hundreds of thousands of clones, roughly 12% seen once. The study, taken as a whole, reports: Shortening that was moderate but significant affected the TCRB CDR3s of Type 1 diabetes patients in all four CD4+ subsets.

Antigen specificity for these receptors is unknown. The sequenced sample was naive CD4+ T cells from blood. Source of these receptors: a man aged 18 to 29 with type 1 diabetes.

V and J are TRBV25-1 and TRBJ1-1; D uncertain. V was shortened by 6 bases and J by 3 bases, with 17 bases between the two germline ends. The CDR3 covers 15 residues. Germline lookup yields CDR1 MGHDK and CDR2 SYGVNS. CDR3 amino acids: CASRHESVPDTEAFF. The CDR3 nucleotides read TGTGCCAGCAGACATGAATCGGTTCCGGACACTGAAGCTTTCTTT.

The gene calls are TRBV5-1 and TRBJ1-1; the D gene is possibly TRBD1 (6 bases). The CDR3 sequence is 14 residues long. Germline-derived CDR1 and CDR2 are SGHRS and YFSETQ. V lost 2 bases and J 0 bases, leaving 8 bases between the germline ends. The CDR3 sequence is CASSFRGMNTEAFF. CDR3 sequence (DNA): TGCGCCAGCAGCTTCAGGGGTATGAACACTGAAGCTTTCTTT.

This clone has more than one count but fewer than ten. The chain recombines TRBV27 with TRBJ1-3; D is unclear. Germline V CDR1 and CDR2: MNHEY, SMNVEV (reference sequence). V lost 3 bases and J 0 bases, leaving 9 bases between the germline ends. The CDR3 length is 15 residues. In DNA form, the CDR3 reads TGTGCCAGCAGTTTGAAACTAATCTCTGGAAACACCATATATTTT. Translating it yields CASSLKLISGNTIYF.

This sequence joins TRBV4-1 and TRBJ1-3, with unresolved D. V lost 7 bases, J lost 0 bases, and 22 bases lay in between. The germline V gene encodes CDR1 MGHRA and CDR2 YSYEKL. There are 18 residues in the CDR3. CDR3 sequence: CASTPAGSKGLSGNTIYF. CDR3 DNA: TGCGCCAGCACCCCCGCGGGCAGTAAAGGCCTCTCTGGAAACACCATATATTTT.

The J gene is TRBJ1-6, the V gene TRBV7-9; D is unclear. The CDR3 sequence is 12 residues long. The V end was cut by 6 bases, the J end by 10 bases, with 10 bases between. Germline CDR1 SEHNR, CDR2 FQNEAQ (reference sequence). The CDR3 loop reads CASSGRESPLHF. The CDR3 bases are TGTGCCAGCAGTGGGAGGGAATCACCCCTCCACTTT.

This rearrangement joins TRBV6-5 to TRBJ2-2; D unresolved. Germline loops: CDR1 MNHEY, CDR2 SVGAGI. V lost 4 bases and J lost 0, with 9 bases in between. There are 15 residues in the CDR3. CDR3 region: CASSSGYTNTGELFF. The CDR3 coding sequence is TGTGCCAGCAGTTCTGGCTATACGAACACCGGGGAGCTGTTTTTT.

This chain joins TRBV9 and TRBJ2-3; TRBD2 aligns across 9 bases. The CDR3 length is 17 residues. The V gene end was trimmed by 3 bases and the J gene end by 0 bases; junction bases not matched to a gene: 8. Per germline, CDR1 SGDLS and CDR2 YYNGEE. In DNA form, the CDR3 reads TGTGCCAGCAGCGCCGACCCTAGCGGGGCTAGCACAGATACGCAGTATTTT. Amino acids: CASSADPSGASTDTQYF.

This clone was seen more than once but under ten times. The gene calls are TRBV30 and TRBJ2-5, with 7 nucleotides matching TRBD2. CDR1 GTSNPN and CDR2 SVGIG come from the germline V gene (reference sequence). This CDR3 comprises 15 residues. The trim removed 2 bases at V and 6 bases at J, leaving 12 bases unmatched. The CDR3 sequence is CAWSFWWGGIKTQYF. The CDR3 DNA sequence: TGTGCCTGGAGTTTTTGGTGGGGGGGTATAAAGACCCAGTACTTC. Together with reference TRBV30 and TRBJ2-5, the CDR3 gives the full variable domain: SQTIHQWPATLVQPVGSPLSLECTVEGTSNPNLYWYRQAAGRGLQLLFYSVGIGQISSEVPQNLSASRPQDRQFILSSKKLLLSDSGFYLCAWSFWWGGIKTQYFGPGTRLLVL.

This clone has just a few counts. This chain links TRBV30 with TRBJ1-2, with TRBD1 matching over 7 bases. The V gene's germline CDR1 is GTSNPN and CDR2 SVGIG (reference sequence). V lost 3 bases and J lost 4; bases outside the gene matches: 8. The CDR3 is made up of 14 amino acids. CDR3 nucleotides: TGTGCCTGGAGCGTCCGGACAGGAGCCTATGGCTACACCTTC. This gives the protein CAWSVRTGAYGYTF.

This clone turned up a few times. The chain joins TRBV1 to TRBJ2-3; TRBD2 is the table's D call, not checked against the DNA. TRBV1 is a documented pseudogene. This CDR3 is 16 amino acids long. CDR3 sequence reads: CTSSSGTSDSTDTQYF. The DNA for the CDR3 is TGCACCAGCAGCTCCGGGACTAGCGATAGCACAGATACGCAGTATTTT.

This clone was seen more than once but under ten times. The rearrangement joins TRBV11-3 to TRBJ2-3; D gene unclear. Germline-derived CDR1 and CDR2 are SGHNT and YENEEA. The CDR3 has 14 amino acids. V lost 8 bases to trimming and J lost 0 bases, with 12 bases between them. The CDR3 loop reads CASLEFSSTDTQYF. CDR3 DNA: TGTGCCAGCTTAGAGTTTTCTAGCACAGATACGCAGTATTTT. The full variable domain, rest sourced from reference TRBV11-3 and TRBJ2-3, is EAGVVQSPRYKIIEKKQPVAFWCNPISGHNTLYWYLQNLGQGPELLIRYENEEAVDDSQLPKDRFSAERLKGVDSTLKIQPAELGDSAVYLCASLEFSSTDTQYFGPGTRLTVL.

This chain joins TRBV28 and TRBJ2-1; D perhaps matches TRBD1 (5 bases). CDR1 MDHEN and CDR2 SYDVKM come from the germline V gene. Trimming stripped 7 bases from V and 9 bases from J, with 13 bases between. This CDR3 region has 12 residues. In DNA form, the CDR3 reads TGTGCCAGCAAAGGTCAGGGAAGTGAGCAGTTCTTC. It yields the protein CASKGQGSEQFF.

The CDR3 is CAWSGPGTYGYTF. The DNA of the CDR3 is TGTGCCTGGAGCGGGCCGGGGACATATGGCTACACCTTC. V is TRBV30 and J is TRBJ1-2, with D perhaps matching TRBD1 (6 bases). The CDR3 extends over 13 amino acids. CDR1 and CDR2 (germline): GTSNPN, SVGIG (reference sequence). V lost 3 bases to trimming and J lost 5 bases, with 13 bases between them.

This chain joins TRBV18 and TRBJ1-5, with a possible D match to TRBD1 (5 bases). The germline V and J ends were trimmed by 1 base and 7 bases, with 20 bases remaining between them. The CDR3 contains 17 residues. Germline CDR1 reads KGHSH; CDR2 reads LQKENI. The DNA of the CDR3 is TGTGCCAGCTCACCACGAATAACTGACGGGGGGAAGCAGCCCCAGCATTTT. Translated: CASSPRITDGGKQPQHF.